This T cell receptor (beta chain) was captured by sequencing in a study of blood T cell repertoires in COVID-19. Whole-study context: Some COVID-19 samples were acute and others convalescent; all came from the United States, Italy and Spain. PBMCs, B-cell-depleted T cells, or T cells provided the cDNA or gDNA that made up the material.

Per the study methods: Reference gene primer amplification yielded estimated nucleated cell counts. This table comes from immunoSEQ multiplex PCR, and its TCRdb copy is limited to in-frame clones, with some not included. V, J and clone size are those of that table, while D and trimming were read from the DNA. Of about 46,000 clones listed, less than 85% are singletons. The length of the CDR3 is 18 residues. Germline V CDR1 and CDR2: LGHNA, YSLEER. Trimming removed 0 bases at V and 0 bases at J, with 12 bases between. This clone was detected once. The TCR comes from a man aged 55 to 70 with acute or convalescent COVID-19. The chain joins TRBV4-3 to TRBJ2-6; D may be TRBD1 (5 bases). The sample consisted of peripheral blood. This CDR3 is CASSQEGRLGSGANVLTF. The CDR3 DNA reads as TGCGCCAGCAGCCAAGAGGGGCGGCTTGGCTCTGGGGCCAACGTCCTGACTTTC.